The 15 T cell receptor beta chains reported below all come from one sample, sequenced in a study of blood T cell repertoires in COVID-19 (TCRdb year 2020). Library preparation was by the immunoSEQ multiplex PCR assay. TCRdb obtained this table from immuneACCESS and retained in-frame rearrangements with V and J assigned. These tables miss some clones; where compared with another copy, unresolved V genes account for less than half of the shortfall, and the remainder is unexplained. The sample table holds around 150,000 clones, of which 84% were seen once. Jointly, the top ten make up 8.9% of the sample. The sequenced material came from peripheral blood. The source is a man aged 25 to 40 with COVID-19, enrolled during active disease.

In this sample, this clone turned up a few times. V is TRBV30 and J is TRBJ2-4; D unclear. V lost 1 base, J lost 9 bases, and 10 bases lay in between. Germline V gene data show CDR1 as GTSNPN and CDR2 as SVGIG (reference sequence). The CDR3 is made up of 12 amino acids. This CDR3 is CAWSDLSGIQYF. In DNA, the CDR3 is TGTGCCTGGAGTGACCTTTCCGGCATTCAGTACTTC.

This clone was detected once. The chain carries TRBV25-1 and TRBJ1-1, with D unresolved. Trimming removed 0 bases from V and 4 bases from J, with 6 bases in between. Germline V gene data show CDR1 as MGHDK and CDR2 as SYGVNS. The CDR3 runs to 13 residues. The CDR3 reads CASSEYGSTEAFF. The CDR3 DNA sequence: TGTGCCAGCAGTGAATATGGGAGCACTGAAGCTTTCTTT. The full variable domain, in which reference TRBV25-1 and TRBJ1-1 provide the parts outside the CDR3, is EADIYQTPRYLVIGTGKKITLECSQTMGHDKMYWYQQDPGMELHLIHYSYGVNSTEKGDLSSESTVSRIRTEHFPLTLESARPSHTSQYLCASSEYGSTEAFFGQGTRLTVV.

As DNA, the CDR3 is TGTGCCGGAGGCACGCTGAGCTCCTACGAGCAGTACTTC. Amino acid sequence: CAGGTLSSYEQYF. This chain connects TRBV28 to TRBJ2-7, with TRBD2 as a possible D gene (5 bases). There are 13 residues in the CDR3. The germline V and J ends were trimmed by 11 bases and 0 bases, with 14 bases remaining between them. CDR1 is MDHEN, CDR2 SYDVKM, per germline.

This chain uses TRBV6-6 with TRBJ2-1; perhaps TRBD2 as D (5 bases). V lost 6 bases to trimming and J lost 4 bases, with 13 bases between them. Germline V gives CDR1 MNHNY, CDR2 SVGAGI (reference sequence). This CDR3 has 14 residues. The CDR3 sequence is CASRSGISYNEQFF. The CDR3 DNA sequence: TGTGCCAGCAGGTCGGGAATATCTTACAATGAGCAGTTCTTC.

The V and J genes are TRBV3-1 (or the pseudogene TRBV3-2) and TRBJ1-2, with 9 bases identical to TRBD1. CDR1 is LGHDT and CDR2 is YNNKEL in the germline V gene (reference sequence). V lost 6 bases to trimming and J lost 7 bases; unmatched junction nucleotides: 6. The CDR3 totals 13 residues. The CDR3 sequence is CASSLQGAGGYTF. Here the CDR3 DNA reads TGTGCCAGCAGTTTACAGGGGGCTGGTGGCTACACCTTC.

The chain carries TRBV4-2 and TRBJ1-1, with 9 nucleotides matching TRBD1. The CDR3 length is 15 residues. Trimming cost V 4 bases and J 1 base; bases outside gene matches: 4. Per the germline V gene, CDR1 is LGHNA and CDR2 is YNFKEQ. The CDR3 DNA is TGTGCCAGCAGCCTCAGGGGACAGGGGAACACTGAAGCTTTCTTT. It is translated as CASSLRGQGNTEAFF.

This rearrangement joins TRBV5-5 to TRBJ2-1; 7 bases are shared with TRBD2. Trimming cost V 4 bases and J 5 bases; bases outside gene matches: 9. In germline, CDR1 is SGHKS, CDR2 YYEKEE (reference sequence). This CDR3 spans 15 amino acids. The CDR3 DNA reads as TGTGCCAGCAGCCAAGAGCGGGGCTGGAACAATGAGCAGTTCTTC. Translation gives CASSQERGWNNEQFF.

The chain has TRBV6-2 or TRBV6-3 and TRBJ2-5; 8 nucleotides agree with TRBD1. The germline gives CDR1 MNHEY, CDR2 SVGEGT. This CDR3 spans 14 amino acids. V trimming: 5 bases; J trimming: 5 bases; junction bases outside the gene matches: 7. CDR3 bases: TGTGCCAGCAGTGACAGGGGAGGAACGGAGACCCAGTACTTC. This gives the protein CASSDRGGTETQYF.

The chain employs TRBV19 and TRBJ1-1; 8 positions agree with TRBD1. Trimming took 3 bases from V and 1 from J; bases not matched to a gene: 7. The CDR3 covers 16 residues. CDR1 and CDR2 from the germline V gene are LNHDA and SQIVND (reference sequence). The CDR3 loop reads CASSILRGLANTEAFF. CDR3 DNA sequence: TGTGCCAGTAGTATCCTCAGGGGGCTCGCGAACACTGAAGCTTTCTTT.

The chain combines TRBV3-1 (or the pseudogene TRBV3-2) with TRBJ1-1; TRBD1 is a possible D gene (5 bases). CDR3 length: 18 residues. Germline V gene sequence: CDR1 LGHDT, CDR2 YNNKEL (reference sequence). The ends were cut back, 1 base at V and 0 bases at J, with 18 bases in the middle. The CDR3 DNA reads as TGTGCCAGCAGCCAAGGGATCAAGGGGATTGCTATGAACACTGAAGCTTTCTTT. It specifies CASSQGIKGIAMNTEAFF.

The chain carries TRBV5-1 and TRBJ1-1, with D possibly being TRBD1 (6 bases). V lost 4 bases and J 2 bases, leaving 21 bases between the germline ends. Germline CDR1 and CDR2: SGHRS and YFSETQ. This CDR3 has 17 residues. CDR3: CASSTGTTGRGNTEAFF. CDR3 bases: TGCGCCAGCAGCACCGGAACGACAGGACGGGGAAACACTGAAGCTTTCTTT.

The rearrangement uses TRBV7-8 and TRBJ2-5; 9 nucleotides line up with TRBD2. V lost 6 bases and J lost 1; bases outside the gene matches: 0. CDR1 and CDR2 from the germline V gene are SGHVS and FQNEAQ. The CDR3 has 13 amino acids. Here the CDR3 reads CASRTSGQETQYF. The DNA of the CDR3 is TGTGCCAGCAGGACTAGCGGCCAAGAGACCCAGTACTTC.

This sequence joins TRBV6-5 and TRBJ2-7; 8 nucleotides align to TRBD2. The CDR3 covers 15 residues. The J segment lost 2 bases and the V segment lost 5 bases, leaving 8 bases of the junction unmatched. Germline lookup yields CDR1 MNHEY and CDR2 SVGAGI. CDR3 in DNA: TGTGCCAGCAGTAGAACGGGACTAGGGGCCTACGAGCAGTACTTC. It yields the protein CASSRTGLGAYEQYF.

V is TRBV16 and J is TRBJ2-3; TRBD1 matches 7 bases. Germline trimming cut 2 bases from V and 1 base from J; bases unmatched to any gene: 0. Germline CDR1 reads KGHSY; CDR2 reads FQNENV. The CDR3 contains 14 residues. CDR3 amino acids: CASSQTGGTDTQYF. The CDR3 nucleotides read TGTGCCAGCAGCCAAACAGGGGGCACAGATACGCAGTATTTT.

The V and J genes are TRBV11-2 and TRBJ2-3; TRBD2 is a possible D gene (6 bases). Trimming took 5 bases from V and 3 from J, leaving 15 bases between them. The CDR3 runs to 15 residues. CDR1 SGHAT and CDR2 FQNNGV come from the germline V gene. The CDR3 bases are TGTGCCAGCAGCCTCGGGACTTACCAAACAGATACGCAGTATTTT. Residues: CASSLGTYQTDTQYF. Together with reference TRBV11-2 and TRBJ2-3, the CDR3 gives the full variable domain: EAGVAQSPRYKIIEKRQSVAFWCNPISGHATLYWYQQILGQGPKLLIQFQNNGVVDDSQLPKDRFSAERLKGVDSTLKIQPAKLEDSAVYLCASSLGTYQTDTQYFGPGTRLTVL.